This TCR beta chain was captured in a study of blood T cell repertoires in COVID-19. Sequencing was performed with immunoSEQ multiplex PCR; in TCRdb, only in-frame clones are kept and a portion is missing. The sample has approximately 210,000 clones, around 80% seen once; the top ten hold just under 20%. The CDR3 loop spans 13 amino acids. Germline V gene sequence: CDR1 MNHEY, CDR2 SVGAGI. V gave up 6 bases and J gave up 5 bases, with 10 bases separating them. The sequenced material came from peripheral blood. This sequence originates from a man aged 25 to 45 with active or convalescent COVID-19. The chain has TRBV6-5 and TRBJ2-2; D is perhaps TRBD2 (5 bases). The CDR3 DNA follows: TGTGCCAGCAGACTAGTTATGACCGGGGAGCTGTTTTTT. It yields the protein CASRLVMTGELFF.